Below, 25 T cell receptor beta chains from the same sample are listed, as sequenced in a study of blood T cell repertoires in COVID-19. Some clones are missing from TCRdb's copy, which holds only in-frame ones; the method was immunoSEQ multiplex PCR. The sample carries over 200,000 clones, 87% recorded once. The sequenced material came from PBMCs or T cells enriched from blood (not recorded which). These receptors came from a man aged 30 to 39 who had recovered from COVID-19.

The chain recombines TRBV7-7 with TRBJ1-1; D perhaps matches TRBD1 (5 bases). Germline V gives CDR1 SSHAT, CDR2 FNYEAQ (reference sequence). The CDR3 is 16 residues long. V shed 5 bases and J shed 5 bases, with 21 bases lying between them. The CDR3 DNA is TGTGCCAGCAGCCCCTACTCCGGCCAGGGTGGGACTGAAGCTTTCTTT. Its translation: CASSPYSGQGGTEAFF. The entire variable domain, with the rest obtained from reference TRBV7-7 and TRBJ1-1, is as follows: GAGVSQSPRYKVTKRGQDVTLRCDPISSHATLYWYQQALGQGPEFLTYFNYEAQPDKSGLPSDRFSAERPEGSISTLTIQRTEQRDSAMYRCASSPYSGQGGTEAFFGQGTRLTVV.

The chain has TRBV30 and TRBJ1-4, with D possibly being TRBD1 (6 bases). CDR1 and CDR2 from the germline V gene are GTSNPN and SVGIG (reference sequence). The V end lost 0 bases, the J end lost 0 bases, and 11 bases lay between the germline ends. The CDR3 consists of 16 residues. The DNA of the CDR3 is TGTGCCTGGAGTGTACCCAGGGGTGCAACTAATGAAAAACTGTTTTTT. Encoded protein: CAWSVPRGATNEKLFF.

The rearrangement uses TRBV5-1 and TRBJ1-4; D is unclear. The ends were cut back, 0 bases at V and 8 bases at J, with 11 bases in the middle. Germline CDR1 is SGHRS and CDR2 is YFSETQ. The CDR3 runs to 14 residues. CDR3 sequence: CASSLGLAVEKLFF. The CDR3 nucleotides are TGCGCCAGCAGCTTGGGTCTAGCCGTGGAAAAACTGTTTTTT.

The V gene is TRBV3-1 (or the pseudogene TRBV3-2), the J gene TRBJ2-5; 7 nucleotides agree with TRBD2. The CDR3 is 20 residues long. The V gene's germline CDR1 is LGHDT and CDR2 YNNKEL (reference sequence). Trimming took 8 bases from V and 2 from J; bases not matched to a gene: 26. CDR3 DNA sequence: TGTGCCAGCCCTACCCAGCCTGCGGGACTGGCGGGAGAGAGGCAAGAGACCCAGTACTTC. Its protein product is CASPTQPAGLAGERQETQYF.

The rearrangement links TRBV9 to TRBJ2-5; TRBD2 might be the D (5 bases). V was trimmed by 0 bases and J by 2 bases, leaving 14 bases between them. The length of the CDR3 is 16 residues. The germline V gene has CDR1 SGDLS and CDR2 YYNGEE. This CDR3 reads CASSVALGSGQETQYF. CDR3 in DNA: TGTGCCAGCAGCGTAGCTCTGGGGAGTGGGCAAGAGACCCAGTACTTC.

This clone came up a few times. The chain couples TRBV6-2 or TRBV6-3 to TRBJ2-3; 13 bases line up with TRBD2. The germline CDR1 and CDR2 sequences are MNHEY and SVGEGT. V lost 6 bases, J lost 2 bases, and 5 bases stayed unmatched. There are 16 residues in the CDR3. This CDR3 is CASSPGLAGVTDTQYF. As DNA, the CDR3 is TGTGCCAGCAGCCCAGGACTAGCGGGGGTCACAGATACGCAGTATTTT.

This clone was seen only once. This chain connects TRBV28 to TRBJ2-2; D possibly corresponds to TRBD1 (6 bases). The CDR3 is 17 amino acids. V was clipped by 2 bases and J by 3 bases, with 16 bases between them. Per the germline V gene, CDR1 is MDHEN and CDR2 is SYDVKM. CDR3 amino acids: CASSLRQGPPYTGELFF. The CDR3 nucleotides are TGTGCCAGCAGTTTACGGCAGGGGCCCCCCTACACCGGGGAGCTGTTTTTT. The variable domain in full, completed from reference TRBV28 and TRBJ2-2, reads DVKVTQSSRYLVKRTGEKVFLECVQDMDHENMFWYRQDPGLGLRLIYFSYDVKMKEKGDIPEGYSVSREKKERFSLILESASTNQTSMYLCASSLRQGPPYTGELFFGEGSRLTVL.

V is TRBV18 and J is TRBJ2-7, with D perhaps TRBD2 (5 bases). This CDR3 comprises 14 residues. V was cut by 3 bases and J by 3 bases, with 12 bases left in between. Germline loops: CDR1 KGHSH, CDR2 LQKENI. This chain's CDR3 is CASSPTSGNYEQYF. The CDR3 nucleotides are TGTGCCAGCTCACCTACTAGTGGTAACTACGAGCAGTACTTC. The complete variable domain, with remaining parts taken from reference TRBV18 and TRBJ2-7, reads NAGVMQNPRHLVRRRGQEARLRCSPMKGHSHVYWYRQLPEEGLKFMVYLQKENIIDESGMPKERFSAEFPKEGPSILRIQQVVRGDSAAYFCASSPTSGNYEQYFGPGTRLTVT.

The V gene is TRBV20-1, the J gene TRBJ2-3, with 11 nucleotides matching TRBD1. V dropped 3 bases and J dropped 3; count of bases not matched to a gene: 11. This CDR3 comprises 17 residues. Germline-derived CDR1 and CDR2 are DFQATT and SNEGSKA (reference sequence). CDR3 sequence reads: CSASIFLGTGGTDTQYF. CDR3 sequence (DNA): TGCAGTGCTAGTATTTTCTTGGGGACAGGGGGAACAGATACGCAGTATTTT.

The V gene is TRBV29-1, the J gene TRBJ2-2, with TRBD1 matching 7 bases. The V and J ends lost 3 bases and 0 bases, in that order; junction bases with no gene match: 1. Germline assignment: CDR1 SQVTM and CDR2 ANQGSEA. The CDR3 is made up of 14 amino acids. CDR3 protein: CSVDGTANTGELFF. The CDR3 bases are TGCAGCGTTGACGGGACAGCGAACACCGGGGAGCTGTTTTTT.

The chain recombines TRBV4-3 with TRBJ2-3, with 11 bases lining up with TRBD2. There are 17 residues in the CDR3. Looked up from germline, CDR1 is LGHNA and CDR2 is YSLEER. V was pared by 0 bases and J by 7 bases, with 9 bases of the junction left unmatched. This chain's CDR3 is CASSQDPTGTSGYTQYF. DNA of the CDR3: TGCGCCAGCAGCCAAGATCCGACCGGGACTAGCGGATATACGCAGTATTTT.

This clone was observed a few times. V and J are TRBV7-8 and TRBJ2-5; D is possibly TRBD2 (6 bases). The CDR3 sequence is 15 residues long. Deletions cut 1 base from V and 5 bases from J, with 14 bases between. The V gene's germline CDR1 is SGHVS and CDR2 FQNEAQ. CDR3 sequence: CASSLVPSDGETQYF. The CDR3, as DNA: TGTGCCAGCAGCTTAGTTCCTAGCGATGGGGAGACCCAGTACTTC.

This chain joins TRBV5-4 and TRBJ1-4; 12 bases line up with TRBD1. Germline values: CDR1 SGHNT, CDR2 YYREEE (reference sequence). With 4 bases clipped from V and 7 bases from J, the junction kept 14 bases outside the gene matches. The CDR3 has 18 residues. The CDR3 loop reads CASSPGGTGGARGEKLFF. The DNA of the CDR3 is TGTGCCAGCAGCCCGGGGGGGACAGGGGGCGCCCGGGGTGAAAAACTGTTTTTT.

The J gene is TRBJ2-3, the V gene TRBV19; tentative D call: TRBD2 (6 bases). This CDR3 has 15 residues. Per the germline V gene, CDR1 is LNHDA and CDR2 is SQIVND (reference sequence). Trimming pared 10 bases from V and 4 bases from J, leaving 21 bases between. CDR3 DNA: TGTGCCACTGCCTTTGGCGGGGTGATTTCAGATACGCAGTATTTT. It encodes CATAFGGVISDTQYF.

The CDR3 region is CASSSRGRGPSYEQYF. The CDR3 region has the DNA TGTGCCAGCAGTTCCAGGGGGCGAGGTCCCTCCTACGAGCAGTACTTC. The chain uses TRBV6-2 or TRBV6-3 and TRBJ2-7, with TRBD1 identical over 8 bases. Unmatched junction bases numbered 8, after V lost 4 bases and J lost 0 bases. This CDR3 is 16 amino acids long. Germline values: CDR1 MNHEY, CDR2 SVGEGT.

The rearrangement uses TRBV5-6 and TRBJ1-1; no reliable D call. Trimming removed 2 bases at V and 4 bases at J, with 12 bases between. CDR1 is SGHDT, CDR2 YYEEEE, per germline. The CDR3 covers 14 residues. DNA for the CDR3: TGTGCCAGCAGCTTCCCGGCCAGGCGCACTGAAGCTTTCTTT. It yields the protein CASSFPARRTEAFF.

The genes are TRBV2 and TRBJ2-7, with TRBD2 matching 7 bases. The CDR3 runs 10 residues. Germline loops: CDR1 SNHLY, CDR2 FYNNEI. J was trimmed by 5 bases and V by 8 bases; bases with no gene match: 0. The CDR3 coding sequence is TGTGCCAGCGGGGGGGACGAGCAGTACTTC. It translates to CASGGDEQYF. The full variable domain, with the rest looked up from reference TRBV2 and TRBJ2-7, is EPEVTQTPSHQVTQMGQEVILRCVPISNHLYFYWYRQILGQKVEFLVSFYNNEISEKSEIFDDQFSVERPDGSNFTLKIRSTKLEDSAMYFCASGGDEQYFGPGTRLTVT.

The rearrangement links TRBV7-2 to TRBJ2-2; tentative D call: TRBD2 (6 bases). The germline gives CDR1 SGHTA, CDR2 FQGNSA. CDR3 size: 16 residues. With 3 bases removed from V and 1 base from J, the gap between germline ends came to 12 bases. CDR3 bases: TGTGCCAGCAGCTTTTCGGCGGGGATGAACACCGGGGAGCTGTTTTTT. As protein: CASSFSAGMNTGELFF.

The CDR3: CASSLGGSGPHPNSPLHF. The CDR3 DNA follows: TGTGCCAGCAGCTTAGGGGGCAGTGGCCCCCACCCTAATTCACCCCTCCACTTT. This sequence joins TRBV7-9 and TRBJ1-6, with a tentative D call TRBD1 (5 bases). The CDR3 extends over 18 amino acids. Germline CDR1 is SEHNR and CDR2 is FQNEAQ (reference sequence). V lost 1 base, J lost 6 bases, and 19 bases lay in between.

The chain links TRBV5-4 to TRBJ2-2, with TRBD2 matching 11 bases. V lost 5 bases and J lost 5; bases outside the gene matches: 8. The germline CDR1 and CDR2 sequences are SGHNT and YYREEE (reference sequence). There are 16 residues in the CDR3. CDR3 sequence reads: CASRRLAGHTTGELFF. The DNA of the CDR3 is TGTGCCAGCAGACGACTAGCGGGACACACAACCGGGGAGCTGTTTTTT.

Only one count was recorded for this clone. The chain combines TRBV7-9 with TRBJ1-5, with a possible D match to TRBD1 (6 bases). CDR3 length: 15 residues. Germline lookup yields CDR1 SEHNR and CDR2 FQNEAQ (reference sequence). The V end lost 5 bases, the J end lost 4 bases, and 15 bases lay between the germline ends. CDR3: CASSEGVSENQPQHF. The CDR3 nucleotides read TGTGCCAGCAGCGAGGGGGTTTCGGAAAATCAGCCCCAGCATTTT.

V and J are TRBV12-3 or TRBV12-4 and TRBJ1-3; D is unresolved. Trimming left V 9 bases short and J 4 bases short, with 10 bases between. This CDR3 is built from 12 residues. The CDR3 reads CASFWAGNTIYF. In nucleotides, the CDR3 is TGTGCCAGTTTCTGGGCCGGAAACACCATATATTTT.

The chain combines TRBV9 with TRBJ1-6; tentative D call: TRBD1 (5 bases). The CDR3 loop spans 12 amino acids. V lost 6 bases to trimming and J lost 9 bases, with 10 bases between them. CDR1 and CDR2 from the germline V gene are SGDLS and YYNGEE. The CDR3 DNA sequence: TGTGCCAGCACTACCGGGGGTTCACCCCTCCACTTT. This codes for CASTTGGSPLHF. The full variable domain, with the rest looked up from reference TRBV9 and TRBJ1-6, is DSGVTQTPKHLITATGQRVTLRCSPRSGDLSVYWYQQSLDQGLQFLIQYYNGEERAKGNILERFSAQQFPDLHSELNLSSLELGDSALYFCASTTGGSPLHFGNGTRLTVT.

The rearrangement joins TRBV19 to TRBJ2-7; tentative D call: TRBD1 (7 bases). The CDR3 covers 16 residues. Germline V gene lookup returns CDR1 LNHDA and CDR2 SQIVND (reference sequence). The V and J ends lost 3 bases and 1 base respectively, with 16 bases between them. Written as DNA, the CDR3 is TGTGCCAGTAGTATGTCAAGGACAGGACTATCCTACGAGCAGTACTTC. This gives the protein CASSMSRTGLSYEQYF.

CDR3 in amino acids: CASSQLLCEQYF. Written as DNA, the CDR3 is TGCGCCAGCAGCCAGCTACTTTGTGAGCAGTACTTC. The V call is TRBV4-3, the J call TRBJ2-7, with no clear D. Germline CDR1 is LGHNA and CDR2 is YSLEER. The V gene lost 3 bases and the J gene lost 7 bases, with 10 bases spanning the gap. The CDR3 extends over 12 amino acids.